This T cell receptor beta chain was identified during a study of beta chain features in type 1 diabetes (dated by TCRdb to between 2017 and 2018). For context, the study as a whole: No differences in mean age, gender distribution, total cell number or subset yield were found between patients and healthy donors. A total of roughly 98,000,000 sorted cells were examined across all samples, and RNA yield correlated strongly with the number of cells per subset. In the study, recently diagnosed type 1 diabetes patients and matched healthy donors were compared on the TCRB repertoires of their sorted circulating CD4+ T cell subsets. Naive and central memory subsets were obtained from all 30 or so donors, but regulatory and stem cell-like memory subsets were isolated from only 8 patients and roughly eight healthy donors. Summary of the overall study and its limitations: At VDJ recombination sites, type 1 diabetes patients had fewer insertions and more deleted nucleotides, which implies abnormalities in thymic rearrangement. Naive, central memory and regulatory TCRB repertoires appeared to be more alike among patients than among healthy donors. Shorter templates might be favored by PCR, yet because patient and control samples were amplified and corrected together, any such skew would affect both groups equally. Only small numbers of individuals were included in the HLA sub-analyses, which left unresolved whether HLA type had any influence on TCRB rearrangement. Because cDNA was sequenced instead of genomic DNA, highly expressing activated cells could be over-represented, though the groups showed no difference in activation or CD3 levels. A moderate but significant shortening of TCRB CDR3 length was observed in type 1 diabetes patients in all four CD4+ subsets.

As regards this clone: What antigen it recognizes has not been identified. Base qualities are not recorded, but no much larger clone differs from it by a single base.

From each donor, a single peripheral blood sample of 100 to 150 mL on average was drawn into heparinised tubes. Using a panel that included CD45RO, CCR7, CD25, CD127, CD95 and CD27, naive, central memory, regulatory and stem cell-like memory CD4+ T cells were sorted on a BD FACSAria II. A purity above 95% was achieved for all sorted populations. PBMCs were separated immediately by Lymphoprep density gradient centrifugation and were stained directly, without being cultured. Samples were stained and sorted in pairs, with one healthy donor and one patient per experiment, so that batch effects were minimized. CDR1 and CDR2, per the germline V gene, are SGHRS and YFSETQ. From its cysteine to its phenylalanine, the CDR3 spans 14 amino acids. The kept DNA is CDR3 alone, 42 bases in frame from the first base. The V and J ends are trimmed by 0 bases and 6 bases, leaving 11 bases between them. The entire isolated RNA was reverse transcribed using the High Capacity cDNA Reverse Transcription Kit, and thus expressed TCRB transcripts were sequenced. Naive, central memory and regulatory T cell samples underwent deep immunoSEQ sequencing, averaging approximately 3.5 million total reads per sample. Sorted cells were lysed in RLT buffer and RNA was extracted with DNase-treated RNeasy Micro or Mini kits, depending on cell number. Each cell subset was processed on its own to prevent cross-contamination, while patient and healthy donor samples were processed together. TCRB sequences were amplified from cDNA with the immunoSEQ multiplex PCR, producing 87-bp fragments spanning the CDR3 region. The amplicons were sequenced using the Illumina HiSeq platform. On the study's bioinformatics: Synthetic template baselines were used to correct PCR bias computationally, reads within Hamming distance 2 were collapsed, and singletons that could not be merged were discarded. Reads were aligned to IMGT to assign V, D and J genes, CDR3 length, and insertions or deletions at six rearrangement sites. Within each subset, clonotype counts were normalized to sorted cell number, after which true diversity and Gini coefficients were computed with the tcR R package. The overlap coefficient, calculated on TCRB nucleotide sequences, was used to measure repertoire sharing. Out-of-frame TCRB sequences from naive cells were analyzed as a proxy for the pre-selection repertoire. The table comes from immuneACCESS by way of TCRdb, which keeps in-frame sequences with V and J called. Part of the clones is missing from these tables; in studies checked, under half for an unresolved V gene and the rest for unknown reasons. The DNA was the basis for D and trimming; V, J and clone size are from that table. For this sample there are a few hundred thousand clones; approximately 30% appear just once. The ten largest clones take up about 0.06% of the sample.

Here the chain combines TRBV5-1 and TRBJ2-3; the D segment cannot be called with confidence. The sequence was obtained from a man aged 18 to 29 in good health. Source material: naive CD4+ T cells from blood. According to the study, the label for this sample's cell subset or site signals: true naive CD4+ T cells. The CDR3 corresponds to CASSLVGIDDTQYF. The DNA sequence is as follows: TGCGCCAGCAGCTTGGTAGGGATCGACGATACGCAGTATTTT.